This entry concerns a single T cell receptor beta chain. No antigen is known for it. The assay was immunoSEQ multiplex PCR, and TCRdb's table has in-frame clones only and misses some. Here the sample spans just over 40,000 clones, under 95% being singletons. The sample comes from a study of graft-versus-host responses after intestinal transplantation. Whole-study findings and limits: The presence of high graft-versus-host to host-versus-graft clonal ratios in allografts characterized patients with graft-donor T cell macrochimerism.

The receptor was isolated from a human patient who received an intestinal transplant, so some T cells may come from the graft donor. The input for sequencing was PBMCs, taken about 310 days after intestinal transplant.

Written as DNA, the CDR3 is TGCAGCGTTGAAGCAGGGCCCAATCAGCCCCAGCATTTT. Its protein product is CSVEAGPNQPQHF. V and J are TRBV29-1 and TRBJ1-5, with D perhaps TRBD1 (5 bases). The V gene's germline CDR1 is SQVTM and CDR2 ANQGSEA. The CDR3 totals 13 residues. Trimming stripped 1 base from V and 3 bases from J, with 7 bases between. Drawing the rest from reference TRBV29-1 and TRBJ1-5, the complete variable domain is SAVISQKPSRDICQRGTSLTIQCQVDSQVTMMFWYRQQPGQSLTLIATANQGSEATYESGFVIDKFPISRPNLTFSTLTVSNMSPEDSSIYLCSVEAGPNQPQHFGDGTRLSIL.